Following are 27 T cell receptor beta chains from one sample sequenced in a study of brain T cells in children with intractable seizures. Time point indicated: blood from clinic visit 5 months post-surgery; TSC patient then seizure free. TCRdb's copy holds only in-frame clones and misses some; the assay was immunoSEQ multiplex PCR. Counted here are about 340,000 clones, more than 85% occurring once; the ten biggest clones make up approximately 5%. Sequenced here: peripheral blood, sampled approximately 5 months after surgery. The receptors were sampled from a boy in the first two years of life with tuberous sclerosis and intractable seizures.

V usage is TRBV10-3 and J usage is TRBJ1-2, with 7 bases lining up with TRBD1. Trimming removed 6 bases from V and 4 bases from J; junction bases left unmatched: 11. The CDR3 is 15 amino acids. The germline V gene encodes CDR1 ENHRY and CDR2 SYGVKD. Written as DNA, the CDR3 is TGTGCCATCAGGGGGGAGGGGGCTACAAGCTATGGCTACACCTTC. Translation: CAIRGEGATSYGYTF.

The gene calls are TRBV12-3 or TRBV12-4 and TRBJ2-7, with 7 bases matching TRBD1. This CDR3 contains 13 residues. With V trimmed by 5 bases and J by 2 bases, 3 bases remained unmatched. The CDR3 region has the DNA TGTGCCAGCAGTCTGGACAGGACCTACGAGCAGTACTTC. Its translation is CASSLDRTYEQYF.

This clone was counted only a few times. The CDR3 is CATSRDRGTGGNTIYF. DNA of the CDR3: TGTGCCACCAGCAGAGATCGGGGGACAGGAGGAAACACCATATATTTT. This chain links TRBV15 with TRBJ1-3; 8 bases line up with TRBD1. This CDR3 spans 16 amino acids. Germline assignment: CDR1 LNHNV and CDR2 YYDKDF (reference sequence). After removal of 0 bases from V and 4 bases from J, the junction contained 5 bases not matched to a gene.

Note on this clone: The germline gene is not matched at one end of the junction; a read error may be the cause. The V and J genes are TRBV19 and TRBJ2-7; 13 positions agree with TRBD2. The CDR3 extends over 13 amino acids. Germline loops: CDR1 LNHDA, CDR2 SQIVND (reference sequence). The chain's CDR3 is CASSPSGLAGRSF. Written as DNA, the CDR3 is TGTGCCAGTAGTCCATCGGGACTAGCGGGGAGATCCTTC.

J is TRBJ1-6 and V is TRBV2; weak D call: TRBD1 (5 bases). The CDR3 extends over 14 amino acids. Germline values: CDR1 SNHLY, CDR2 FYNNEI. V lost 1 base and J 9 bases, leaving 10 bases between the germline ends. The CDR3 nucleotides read TGTGCCAGCAGTGAAGGCTCGGGGGGTTCACCCCTCCACTTT. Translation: CASSEGSGGSPLHF.

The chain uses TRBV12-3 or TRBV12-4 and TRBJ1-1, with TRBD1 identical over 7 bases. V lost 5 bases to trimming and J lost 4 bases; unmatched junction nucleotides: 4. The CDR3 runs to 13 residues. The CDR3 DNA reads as TGTGCCAGCAGTCCCCAGGGGGTCACTGAAGCTTTCTTT. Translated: CASSPQGVTEAFF.

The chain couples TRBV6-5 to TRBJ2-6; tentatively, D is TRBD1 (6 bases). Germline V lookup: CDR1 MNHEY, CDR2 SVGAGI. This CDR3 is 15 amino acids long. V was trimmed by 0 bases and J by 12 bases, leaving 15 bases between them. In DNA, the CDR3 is TGTGCCAGCAGTTACTCGAAAGGTCAAGGGGGCGTCCTGACTTTC. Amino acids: CASSYSKGQGGVLTF.

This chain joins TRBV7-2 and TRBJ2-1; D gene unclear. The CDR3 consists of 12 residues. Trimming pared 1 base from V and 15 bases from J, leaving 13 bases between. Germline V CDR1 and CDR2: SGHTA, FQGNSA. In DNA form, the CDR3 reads TGTGCCAGCAGCTTAGATCTACGGCGGTCGTTCTTC. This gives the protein CASSLDLRRSFF.

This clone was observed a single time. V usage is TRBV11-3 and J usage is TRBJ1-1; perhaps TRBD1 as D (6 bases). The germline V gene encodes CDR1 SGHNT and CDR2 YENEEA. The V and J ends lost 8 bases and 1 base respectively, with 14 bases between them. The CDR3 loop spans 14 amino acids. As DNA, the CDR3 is TGTGCCAGCCTACACGGGGGCCGGAACACTGAAGCTTTCTTT. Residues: CASLHGGRNTEAFF. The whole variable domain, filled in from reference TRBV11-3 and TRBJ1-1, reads EAGVVQSPRYKIIEKKQPVAFWCNPISGHNTLYWYLQNLGQGPELLIRYENEEAVDDSQLPKDRFSAERLKGVDSTLKIQPAELGDSAVYLCASLHGGRNTEAFFGQGTRLTVV.

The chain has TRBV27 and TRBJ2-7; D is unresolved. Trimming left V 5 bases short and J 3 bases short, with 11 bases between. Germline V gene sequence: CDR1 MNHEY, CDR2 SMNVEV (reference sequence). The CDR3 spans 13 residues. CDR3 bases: TGTGCCAGCAGTCCCCGGGTGGTCTACGAGCAGTACTTC. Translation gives CASSPRVVYEQYF.

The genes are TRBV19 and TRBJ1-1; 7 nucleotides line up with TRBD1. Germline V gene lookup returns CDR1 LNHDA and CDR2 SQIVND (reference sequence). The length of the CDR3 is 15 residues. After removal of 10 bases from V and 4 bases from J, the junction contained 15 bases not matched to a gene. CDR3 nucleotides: TGTGCCACTCAAACTTCGACAGGGCGAGGCACTGAAGCTTTCTTT. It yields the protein CATQTSTGRGTEAFF.

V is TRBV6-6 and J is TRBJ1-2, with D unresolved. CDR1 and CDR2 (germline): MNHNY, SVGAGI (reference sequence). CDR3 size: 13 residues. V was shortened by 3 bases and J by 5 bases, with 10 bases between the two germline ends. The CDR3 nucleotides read TGTGCCAGCAGTTATAGGGATTTGTATGGCTACACCTTC. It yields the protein CASSYRDLYGYTF.

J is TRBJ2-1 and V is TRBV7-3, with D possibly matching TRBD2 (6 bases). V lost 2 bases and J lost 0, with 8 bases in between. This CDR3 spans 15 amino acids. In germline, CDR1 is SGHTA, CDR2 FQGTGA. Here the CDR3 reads CASSLSTSSYNEQFF. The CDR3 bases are TGTGCCAGCAGCTTATCGACTAGCTCCTACAATGAGCAGTTCTTC.

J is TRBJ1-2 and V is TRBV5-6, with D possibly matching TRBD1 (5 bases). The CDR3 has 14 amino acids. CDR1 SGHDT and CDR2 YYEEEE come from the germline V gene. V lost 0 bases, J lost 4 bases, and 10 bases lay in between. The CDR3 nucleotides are TGTGCCAGCAGCTTGGCCGACAGAGCCTATGGCTACACCTTC. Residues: CASSLADRAYGYTF.

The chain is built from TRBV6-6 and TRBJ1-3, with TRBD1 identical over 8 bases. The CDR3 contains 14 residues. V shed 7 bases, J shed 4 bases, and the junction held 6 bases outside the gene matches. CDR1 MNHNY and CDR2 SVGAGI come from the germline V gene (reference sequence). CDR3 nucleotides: TGTGCCAGCAACACAGGGGGAGCGGGAAACACCATATATTTT. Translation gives CASNTGGAGNTIYF.

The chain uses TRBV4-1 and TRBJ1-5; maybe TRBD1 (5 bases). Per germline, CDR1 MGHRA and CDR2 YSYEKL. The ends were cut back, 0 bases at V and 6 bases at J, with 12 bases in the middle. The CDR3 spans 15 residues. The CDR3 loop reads CASSQDSQEGQPQHF. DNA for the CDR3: TGCGCCAGCAGCCAAGATTCACAGGAGGGTCAGCCCCAGCATTTT.

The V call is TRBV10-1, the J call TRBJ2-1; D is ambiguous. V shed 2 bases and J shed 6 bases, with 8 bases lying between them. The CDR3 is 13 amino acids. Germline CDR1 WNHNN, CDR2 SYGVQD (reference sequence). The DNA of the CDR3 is TGCGCCAGCAGTGAGGGGCCCCGCAATGAGCAGTTCTTC. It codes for CASSEGPRNEQFF.

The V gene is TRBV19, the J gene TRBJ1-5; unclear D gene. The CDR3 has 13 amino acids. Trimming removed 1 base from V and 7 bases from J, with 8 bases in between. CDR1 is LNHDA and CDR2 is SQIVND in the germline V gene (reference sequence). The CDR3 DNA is TGTGCCAGTAGTATAGTACTATACCAGCCCCAGCATTTT. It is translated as CASSIVLYQPQHF.

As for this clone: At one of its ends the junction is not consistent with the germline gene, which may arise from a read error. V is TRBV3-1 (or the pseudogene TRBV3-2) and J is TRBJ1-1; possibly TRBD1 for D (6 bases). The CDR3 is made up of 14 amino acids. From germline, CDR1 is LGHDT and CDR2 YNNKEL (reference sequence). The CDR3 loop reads CASSQHQGNAEAFF. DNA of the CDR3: TGTGCCAGCAGCCAACACCAGGGGAACGCTGAAGCTTTCTTT.

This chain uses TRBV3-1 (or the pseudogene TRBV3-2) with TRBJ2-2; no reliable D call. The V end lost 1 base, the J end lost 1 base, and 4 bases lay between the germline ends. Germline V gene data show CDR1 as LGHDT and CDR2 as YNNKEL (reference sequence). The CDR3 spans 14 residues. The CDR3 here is CASSQGLNTGELFF. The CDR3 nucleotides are TGTGCCAGCAGCCAAGGGCTGAACACCGGGGAGCTGTTTTTT.

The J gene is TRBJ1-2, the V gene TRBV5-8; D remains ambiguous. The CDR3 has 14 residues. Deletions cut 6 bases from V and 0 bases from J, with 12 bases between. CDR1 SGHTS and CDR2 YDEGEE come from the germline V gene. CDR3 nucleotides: TGTGCCAGCACCCATGACCGGGCTAACTATGGCTACACCTTC. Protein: CASTHDRANYGYTF.

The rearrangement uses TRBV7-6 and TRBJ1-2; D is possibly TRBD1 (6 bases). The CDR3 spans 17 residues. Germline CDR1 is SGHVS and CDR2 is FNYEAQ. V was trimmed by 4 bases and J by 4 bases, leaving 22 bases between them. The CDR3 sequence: CASSYDSTGIWGYGYTF. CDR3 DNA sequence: TGTGCCAGCAGCTACGACTCTACAGGGATTTGGGGCTATGGCTACACCTTC. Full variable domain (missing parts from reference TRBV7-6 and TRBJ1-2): GAGVSQSPRYKVTKRGQDVALRCDPISGHVSLYWYRQALGQGPEFLTYFNYEAQQDKSGLPNDRFSAERPEGSISTLTIQRTEQRDSAMYRCASSYDSTGIWGYGYTFGSGTRLTVV.

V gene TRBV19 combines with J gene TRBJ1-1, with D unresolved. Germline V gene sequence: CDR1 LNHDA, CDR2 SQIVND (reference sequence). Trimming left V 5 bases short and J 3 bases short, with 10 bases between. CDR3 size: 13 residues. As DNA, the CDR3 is TGTGCCAGTAGTTGGGTATCTGACACTGAAGCTTTCTTT. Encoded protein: CASSWVSDTEAFF.

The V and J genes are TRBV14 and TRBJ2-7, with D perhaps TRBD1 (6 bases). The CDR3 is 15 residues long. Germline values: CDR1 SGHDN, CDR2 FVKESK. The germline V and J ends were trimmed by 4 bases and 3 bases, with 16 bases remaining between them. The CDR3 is CASSPNGQGIYEQYF. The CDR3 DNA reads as TGTGCCAGCAGCCCAAACGGGCAGGGGATCTACGAGCAGTACTTC. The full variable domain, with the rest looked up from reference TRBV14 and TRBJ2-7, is EAGVTQFPSHSVIEKGQTVTLRCDPISGHDNLYWYRRVMGKEIKFLLHFVKESKQDESGMPNNRFLAERTGGTYSTLKVQPAELEDSGVYFCASSPNGQGIYEQYFGPGTRLTVT.

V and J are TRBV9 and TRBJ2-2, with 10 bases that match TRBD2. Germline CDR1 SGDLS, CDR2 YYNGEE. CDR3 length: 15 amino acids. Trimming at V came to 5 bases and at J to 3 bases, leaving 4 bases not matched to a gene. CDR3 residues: CASRPGTSDTGELFF. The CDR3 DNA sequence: TGTGCCAGCAGGCCCGGGACTAGCGACACCGGGGAGCTGTTTTTT.

CDR3 in DNA: TGTGCCAGCTCTGGACTTCGGGCTGAGCAGTTCTTC. This gives the protein CASSGLRAEQFF. The chain is built from TRBV6-5 and TRBJ2-1; a weak D match, TRBD2 (5 bases). Trimming left V 8 bases short and J 9 bases short, with 14 bases between. CDR1 and CDR2 (germline): MNHEY, SVGAGI. The length of the CDR3 is 12 residues.

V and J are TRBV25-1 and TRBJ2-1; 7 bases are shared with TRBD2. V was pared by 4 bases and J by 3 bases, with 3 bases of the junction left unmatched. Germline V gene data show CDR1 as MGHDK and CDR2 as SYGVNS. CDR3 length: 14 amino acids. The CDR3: CASSVGEGYNEQFF. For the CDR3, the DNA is TGTGCCAGCAGTGTGGGGGAGGGCTACAATGAGCAGTTCTTC.